The rows below give T cell receptor beta chains drawn from one sample of a study of cytomegalovirus exposure and HLA in healthy donors. Here immunoSEQ multiplex PCR was the method, and the copy in TCRdb shows in-frame clones only, minus some. The sample holds approximately 200,000 clones, around 85% seen once. Sequencing used PBMCs. These TCRs come from a girl aged 2-10 years in good health and CMV-seronegative. Each CDR3 is given with its conserved first and last residue. Clone size, where shown, is once, few, many, or a class for clones that have expanded.

size: .; V: TRBV6-5; J: TRBJ2-1; CDR3: CASSRSGTSYNEQFF
size: .; V: TRBV25-1; J: TRBJ2-1; CDR3: CASSVPTGFYNEQFF
size: few; V: TRBV4-1; J: TRBJ1-5; CDR3: CASSQDTRGGTGQHF
size: .; V: TRBV5-4; J: TRBJ2-7; CDR3: CASSSGLAELNEQYF
size: .; V: TRBV7-9; J: TRBJ2-2; CDR3: CSIGGRIGELFF
size: .; V: TRBV7-9; J: TRBJ1-1; CDR3: CASSPRGRGTEAFF
size: .; V: TRBV5-6; J: TRBJ1-2; CDR3: CASTVTDYGYTF
size: .; V: TRBV5-6; J: TRBJ2-2; CDR3: CASIRLAGGPGELFF
size: .; V: TRBV27; J: TRBJ1-6; CDR3: CASSLRQEGSPLHF
size: .; V: TRBV14; J: TRBJ1-4; CDR3: CASSAANEKLFF
size: .; V: TRBV25-1; J: TRBJ2-1; CDR3: CASSDANGDEQFF
size: .; V: TRBV7-2; J: TRBJ1-2; CDR3: CASSLGGQFSYTF
size: few; V: TRBV6-1; J: TRBJ1-1; CDR3: CASSVWEIMNTEAFF
size: .; V: TRBV6-1; J: TRBJ1-1; CDR3: CASSGLTEIEAFF
size: .; V: TRBV27; J: TRBJ2-2; CDR3: CASSLSNLGELFF
size: .; V: TRBV25-1; J: TRBJ2-7; CDR3: CASSIGEGRSSYEQYF
size: .; V: TRBV19; J: TRBJ1-3; CDR3: CASSIRHRPSGNTIYF
size: .; V: TRBV7-6; J: TRBJ2-3; CDR3: CASSSSGGITDTQYF
size: .; V: TRBV19; J: TRBJ1-1; CDR3: CASSMDRGLGRTEAFF
size: .; V: TRBV5-4; J: TRBJ1-2; CDR3: CASSYRPGQGPYGYTF
size: once; V: TRBV6-6; J: TRBJ2-2; CDR3: CASSYNRVRELFF
size: .; V: TRBV5-1; J: TRBJ1-3; CDR3: CASSLGRGGNTIYF
size: .; V: TRBV27; J: TRBJ1-1; CDR3: CASSGHTLNTEAFF
size: .; V: TRBV6-1; J: TRBJ1-1; CDR3: CASKGRSGVNTEAFF
size: .; V: TRBV27; J: TRBJ2-7; CDR3: CASSLSRSGTSGLYEQYF
size: once; V: TRBV6-5; J: TRBJ1-2; CDR3: CASSQPTESNYGYTF
size: .; V: TRBV6-5; J: TRBJ1-1; CDR3: CASSYSLTGGTEAFF
size: .; V: TRBV19; J: TRBJ2-7; CDR3: CASSSHYEQYF
size: .; V: TRBV7-9; J: TRBJ1-2; CDR3: CASSLEIIRTRTGEDGYTF
size: .; V: TRBV7-9; J: TRBJ2-7; CDR3: CSSSLSGGSFNYEQYF
size: .; V: TRBV7-9; J: TRBJ2-1; CDR3: CASSYATISNEQFF
size: few; V: TRBV7-2; J: TRBJ2-7; CDR3: CASSFGRTRVDEQYF
size: few; V: TRBV6-1; J: TRBJ2-1; CDR3: CASSEGESGEQFF